This T cell receptor beta chain was retrieved from a study of T cell repertoires in cytomegalovirus infection. TCRdb reanalysed the reads using MiXCR and keeps one entry per CDR3 protein. The data hold approximately 130,000 distinct CDR3 sequences, with 7% to 10% observed a single time. The V and J ends lost 3 bases and 9 bases respectively, with 9 bases between them. Per germline, CDR1 SQVTM and CDR2 ANQGSEA. The CDR3 extends over 11 amino acids. Source material: PBMCs. The chain has TRBV29-1 and TRBJ2-1; D remains unclear. The source of this sequence is a human donor in good health (CMV status not recorded). Some clones in this sample may be carry-over from other donors' samples. CDR3 DNA: TGCAGCGTTGATTATTGGGGTGAGCAGTTCTTC. Translated, it gives CSVDYWGEQFF.